Included here is one T cell receptor (beta chain) sequence, with context. No antigen is known for it. The record has no base qualities; no much larger clone is one base away. This record comes from a study of T cell repertoires in cytomegalovirus infection (dated by TCRdb to between 2018 and 2020). Study-wide context: Alongside well-studied HLA-B-restricted epitopes, the peptide stimulations were aimed at recently identified HLA-C-restricted CMV epitopes, whose presentation resists viral immunomodulation. Donor HLA type was relevant to the analysis, because carriage of CMV infection together with the matching HLA type was indicated by public TCR beta signatures.

Cut back by 5 bases and 3 bases, the V and J ends lie 10 bases apart. Including cysteine and phenylalanine, the CDR3 has 13 amino acids. Solely the CDR3 DNA is kept, with 39 bases framed from the first base. This specimen's treatment or condition label, interpreted: in vitro stimulation with specific CMV peptide epitopes to enrich CMV-specific T cells. The sequencer listed for this sample is Illumina HiSeq 1500. TCRdb itself trimmed the public reads at Q25 with fastp, ran MiXCR and retained productive beta chains. When rows share a CDR3 protein, they turn into one entry using the most common DNA and genes. Recorded for this sample are hundreds of thousands of distinct CDR3 sequences; about two fifths of them occurred a single time. The top ten hold just under 45% of the sample. Study-wide conclusions, independent of this receptor: In both this cohort and an independent cohort of 352 donors, the cumulative frequency of public TCR beta family members distinguished carriers of CMV infection plus the relevant HLA type. The ex vivo response was dominated by HLA-C-restricted CMV-specific TCR beta clonotypes, which also provided the single most frequent clonotype in two of eight donors.

The starting material was cultured PBMCs, obtained from culture after CMV antigen stimulation. This sequence was found in a human donor in good health (CMV status not recorded). Some clones in this sample may be carry-over from other donors' samples. Recombination linked TRBV12-3 or TRBV12-4 to TRBJ1-2, with the D gene not confidently named. The nucleotide sequence reads TGTGCCAGCAGTCCACAGCCGGACTATGGCTACACCTTC. Protein translation: CASSPQPDYGYTF.